This T cell receptor (beta chain) was obtained from a study of breast tumors, draining lymph nodes, adjacent tissues. The study's findings and limits: Tumor and nontumor repertoires were significantly more similar in luminal-like than in basal-like breast cancer.

From the multiplex PCR reads, TCRdb called clonotypes with MiXCR, one entry per CDR3 protein. This sample carries 130,000 or so distinct CDR3 sequences, approximately 21% of them seen once, and the ten largest clones take about 2%. This clonotype showed up many times. The target antigen is unknown. Samples came from axillary lymph nodes draining the breast cancer. V lost 6 bases and J lost 7; bases outside the gene matches: 8. This CDR3 comprises 12 residues. In germline, CDR1 is DFQATT, CDR2 SNEGSKA (reference sequence). The sequencing sample was made of axillary lymph node tissue. V gene TRBV20-1 combines with J gene TRBJ1-2; the match to TRBD1 covers 7 bases. This receptor was taken from a female donor with breast cancer. Some clones in this sample may be carry-over from other donors' samples. CDR3 sequence: CSAGGDSFGYTF. In nucleotides, the CDR3 is TGCAGTGCAGGGGGGGACAGTTTTGGCTACACCTTC.